This T cell receptor beta chain derives from a study of neoadjuvant anti-PD-1 for oral cavity cancer. Study background: Most patients had three to four biweekly doses of 3 mg/kg nivolumab before resection.

Method: immunoSEQ multiplex PCR; TCRdb's copy keeps in-frame clones and lacks some. The sample consists of around 7,200 clones, 48% of them appearing once. V gave up 6 bases and J gave up 9 bases; unmatched junction bases: 7. The CDR3 spans 13 residues. The V gene's germline CDR1 is LNHDA and CDR2 SQIVND (reference sequence). The clonotype comes from a person aged 35-79 years with oral cavity squamous cell carcinoma. The sample here was tumor tissue, taken before nivolumab (anti-PD-1) treatment. The chain carries TRBV19 and TRBJ2-1; TRBD2 agrees at 8 bases. The CDR3 is CASRRAGGFEQFF. The CDR3 bases are TGTGCCAGTAGGAGGGCGGGAGGATTTGAGCAGTTCTTC.